A selection of T cell receptor beta chains follows, all from one sample in a study of T cells in Graves' hyperthyroidism and ophthalmopathy. TCRdb re-called the multiplex PCR reads through MiXCR, storing one row per CDR3 protein. The data hold around 440,000 distinct CDR3 sequences, with 15% to 18% observed a single time. Material: blood. The receptors shown here come from a woman aged 18-30 years with Graves' hyperthyroidism. The CDR3 runs from the conserved cysteine through the conserved F or W. D genes are given only for firm matches. Not every row has a clone size; where given, it reads once, few, many or a size class.

cdr3_length: 14
d_call: TRBD1
clone_size: many
j_call: TRBJ1-5
v_call: TRBV6-1
cdr3_aa: CASSGRTGWQPQHF
cdr3_nt: TGTGCCAGCAGTGGCAGGACAGGGTGGCAGCCCCAGCATTTT

cdr3_length: 13
d_call: TRBD2
clone_size: many
j_call: TRBJ2-7
v_call: TRBV20-1
cdr3_aa: CSARGLAGHEQYF
cdr3_nt: TGCAGTGCTAGGGGACTAGCGGGACACGAGCAGTACTTC

cdr3_length: 14
d_call: TRBD1
clone_size: many
j_call: TRBJ2-7
v_call: TRBV19
cdr3_aa: CASSTGTGKNEQYF
cdr3_nt: TGTGCCAGTAGTACCGGGACAGGGAAGAACGAGCAGTACTTC

cdr3_length: 16
d_call: NA
clone_size: many
j_call: TRBJ2-5
v_call: TRBV6-5
cdr3_aa: CASSYSYGPHQETQYF
cdr3_nt: TGTGCCAGCAGTTACTCGTATGGTCCCCACCAAGAGACCCAGTACTTC

cdr3_length: 17
d_call: TRBD2
clone_size: many
j_call: TRBJ2-1
v_call: TRBV6-1
cdr3_aa: CASSASGLASSYNEQFF
cdr3_nt: TGTGCCAGCAGTGCTAGCGGCCTAGCGAGCTCCTACAATGAGCAGTTCTTC

cdr3_length: 18
d_call: TRBD2
clone_size: many
j_call: TRBJ2-3
v_call: TRBV3-1
cdr3_aa: CASSQIGREFWRTDTQYF
cdr3_nt: TGTGCCAGCAGCCAAATCGGGCGGGAGTTCTGGCGGACAGATACGCAGTATTTT

cdr3_length: 15
d_call: TRBD1
clone_size: NA
j_call: TRBJ2-5
v_call: TRBV9
cdr3_aa: CASSYWDSREETQYF
cdr3_nt: TGTGCCAGCAGCTATTGGGACAGTCGTGAAGAGACCCAGTACTTC

cdr3_length: 14
d_call: TRBD1
clone_size: many
j_call: TRBJ1-3
v_call: TRBV5-1
cdr3_aa: CASSPGTGGNTIYF
cdr3_nt: TGCGCCAGCAGCCCCGGGACAGGCGGAAACACCATATATTTT

cdr3_length: 16
d_call: NA
clone_size: many
j_call: TRBJ2-2
v_call: TRBV3-1
cdr3_aa: CASSYDRNANTGELFF
cdr3_nt: TGTGCCAGCAGCTACGACAGAAACGCGAACACCGGGGAGCTGTTTTTT

cdr3_length: 15
d_call: TRBD2
clone_size: many
j_call: TRBJ2-1
v_call: TRBV9
cdr3_aa: CASSISGVSYNEQFF
cdr3_nt: TGTGCCAGCAGCATTAGCGGGGTTTCCTACAATGAGCAGTTCTTC

cdr3_length: 13
d_call: NA
clone_size: few
j_call: TRBJ2-7
v_call: TRBV19
cdr3_aa: CASSMGVGYEQYF
cdr3_nt: TGTGCCAGTAGTATGGGTGTCGGCTACGAGCAGTACTTC

cdr3_length: 15
d_call: NA
clone_size: many
j_call: TRBJ1-5
v_call: TRBV6-1
cdr3_aa: CASSALGGPNQPQHF
cdr3_nt: TGTGCCAGCAGTGCCCTTGGGGGGCCCAATCAGCCCCAGCATTTT

cdr3_length: 17
d_call: TRBD2
clone_size: many
j_call: TRBJ2-2
v_call: TRBV3-1
cdr3_aa: CASSPIQTSPNTGELFF
cdr3_nt: TGTGCCAGCAGCCCGATCCAGACTAGCCCGAACACCGGGGAGCTGTTTTTT

cdr3_length: 14
d_call: TRBD1
clone_size: many
j_call: TRBJ1-3
v_call: TRBV20-1
cdr3_aa: CSAWGQGAGNTIYF
cdr3_nt: TGCAGTGCCTGGGGGCAGGGGGCTGGAAACACCATATATTTT

cdr3_length: 15
d_call: TRBD1
clone_size: NA
j_call: TRBJ2-7
v_call: TRBV6-1
cdr3_aa: CASRLLTGEAYEQYF
cdr3_nt: TGTGCCAGCAGACTTCTGACAGGGGAGGCCTACGAGCAGTACTTC

cdr3_length: 15
d_call: NA
clone_size: many
j_call: TRBJ1-6
v_call: TRBV12-3/TRBV12-4
cdr3_aa: CASSPSRRGHSPLHF
cdr3_nt: TGTGCCAGCAGTCCCTCGCGCAGGGGTCATTCACCCCTCCACTTT

cdr3_length: 14
d_call: TRBD1
clone_size: many
j_call: TRBJ1-1
v_call: TRBV5-1
cdr3_aa: CASSPTQGRTEAFF
cdr3_nt: TGCGCCAGCAGCCCAACACAGGGGAGAACTGAAGCTTTCTTT

cdr3_length: 11
d_call: NA
clone_size: NA
j_call: TRBJ2-5
v_call: TRBV30
cdr3_aa: CACGRVKTQYF
cdr3_nt: TGTGCCTGCGGCAGGGTCAAGACCCAGTACTTC

cdr3_length: 13
d_call: NA
clone_size: many
j_call: TRBJ1-5
v_call: TRBV7-3
cdr3_aa: CASSVARNQPQHF
cdr3_nt: TGTGCCAGCAGCGTCGCCAGGAATCAGCCCCAGCATTTT

cdr3_length: 13
d_call: NA
clone_size: few
j_call: TRBJ1-5
v_call: TRBV18
cdr3_aa: CASSHDDNQPQHF
cdr3_nt: TGTGCCAGCTCACACGATGATAATCAGCCCCAGCATTTT

cdr3_length: 16
d_call: TRBD2
clone_size: many
j_call: TRBJ2-1
v_call: TRBV12-3/TRBV12-4
cdr3_aa: CASSPTSGRSYNEQFF
cdr3_nt: TGTGCCAGCAGCCCCACTAGCGGGAGGAGCTACAATGAGCAGTTCTTC

cdr3_length: 16
d_call: NA
clone_size: many
j_call: TRBJ1-5
v_call: TRBV28
cdr3_aa: CRASPGPGLSNQPQHF
cdr3_nt: TGTCGGGCCTCCCCGGGGCCGGGTCTTAGCAATCAGCCCCAGCATTTT

cdr3_length: 14
d_call: NA
clone_size: many
j_call: TRBJ2-7
v_call: TRBV18
cdr3_aa: CASSPDRGTYEQYF
cdr3_nt: TGTGCCAGCTCACCAGACCGCGGAACCTACGAGCAGTACTTC

cdr3_length: 11
d_call: NA
clone_size: NA
j_call: TRBJ1-2
v_call: TRBV30
cdr3_aa: CAWITNYGYTF
cdr3_nt: TGTGCCTGGATTACTAACTATGGCTACACCTTC

cdr3_length: 15
d_call: TRBD2
clone_size: many
j_call: TRBJ2-1
v_call: TRBV3-1
cdr3_aa: CASSLSGTSRPGQFF
cdr3_nt: TGTGCCAGCAGCCTTAGCGGGACTTCCCGCCCGGGGCAGTTCTTC

cdr3_length: 16
d_call: TRBD2
clone_size: many
j_call: TRBJ2-1
v_call: TRBV6-1
cdr3_aa: CASRSGGGAPYNEQFF
cdr3_nt: TGTGCCAGCAGGTCGGGGGGGGGCGCCCCCTACAATGAGCAGTTCTTC

cdr3_length: 14
d_call: NA
clone_size: NA
j_call: TRBJ1-1
v_call: TRBV6-6
cdr3_aa: CASSYHAGGTEAFF
cdr3_nt: TGTGCCAGCAGTTACCACGCCGGGGGGACTGAAGCTTTCTTT

cdr3_length: 16
d_call: NA
clone_size: few
j_call: TRBJ1-3
v_call: TRBV6-1
cdr3_aa: CASRPGGGLSGNTIYF
cdr3_nt: TGTGCCAGCAGACCAGGTGGGGGTCTTTCTGGAAACACCATATATTTT

cdr3_length: 13
d_call: NA
clone_size: few
j_call: TRBJ1-4
v_call: TRBV18
cdr3_aa: CASSPGNNEKLFF
cdr3_nt: TGTGCCAGCTCACCGGGCAATAATGAAAAACTGTTTTTT

cdr3_length: 14
d_call: TRBD2
clone_size: many
j_call: TRBJ2-7
v_call: TRBV6-6
cdr3_aa: CASSYKRETYEQYF
cdr3_nt: TGTGCCAGCAGTTACAAGCGGGAGACCTACGAGCAGTACTTC

cdr3_length: 15
d_call: NA
clone_size: NA
j_call: TRBJ2-7
v_call: TRBV28
cdr3_aa: CASSSPRGSSYEQYF
cdr3_nt: TGTGCCAGCAGTTCCCCCAGGGGAAGCTCCTACGAGCAGTACTTC

cdr3_length: 13
d_call: NA
clone_size: many
j_call: TRBJ2-1
v_call: TRBV12-3/TRBV12-4
cdr3_aa: CASTPFRRNEQFF
cdr3_nt: TGTGCCAGCACGCCCTTCAGAAGGAATGAGCAGTTCTTC

cdr3_length: 14
d_call: TRBD2
clone_size: many
j_call: TRBJ2-7
v_call: TRBV27
cdr3_aa: CASRPSLGGYEQYF
cdr3_nt: TGTGCCAGCAGACCCTCCCTGGGGGGGTACGAGCAGTACTTC

cdr3_length: 13
d_call: NA
clone_size: many
j_call: TRBJ1-2
v_call: TRBV12-3/TRBV12-4
cdr3_aa: CASSSRQVRGYTF
cdr3_nt: TGTGCCAGCAGCTCGCGACAGGTGCGGGGCTACACCTTC

cdr3_length: 16
d_call: NA
clone_size: few
j_call: TRBJ1-5
v_call: TRBV14
cdr3_aa: CASNRYNPHSNQPQHF
cdr3_nt: TGTGCCAGCAACCGTTATAACCCCCATAGCAATCAGCCCCAGCATTTT

cdr3_length: 13
d_call: TRBD1
clone_size: many
j_call: TRBJ2-7
v_call: TRBV28
cdr3_aa: CASRTGQPYEQYF
cdr3_nt: TGTGCCAGCAGAACGGGACAGCCCTACGAGCAGTACTTC

cdr3_length: 16
d_call: NA
clone_size: many
j_call: TRBJ2-5
v_call: TRBV5-6
cdr3_aa: CASSLKWGGGGETQYF
cdr3_nt: TGTGCCAGCAGCTTGAAGTGGGGGGGCGGGGGAGAGACCCAGTACTTC

cdr3_length: 13
d_call: NA
clone_size: many
j_call: TRBJ1-2
v_call: TRBV29-1
cdr3_aa: CSVRSQDNYGYTF
cdr3_nt: TGCAGCGTTCGCAGTCAGGATAATTATGGCTACACCTTC

cdr3_length: 13
d_call: NA
clone_size: many
j_call: TRBJ2-1
v_call: TRBV7-9
cdr3_aa: CASSFKEANEQFF
cdr3_nt: TGTGCCAGCAGCTTTAAGGAGGCGAATGAGCAGTTCTTC

cdr3_length: 16
d_call: TRBD1
clone_size: few
j_call: TRBJ1-5
v_call: TRBV19
cdr3_aa: CASSTPGTGNRKPQHF
cdr3_nt: TGTGCCAGTAGTACCCCCGGGACAGGTAATCGGAAGCCCCAGCATTTT

cdr3_length: 14
d_call: NA
clone_size: many
j_call: TRBJ2-5
v_call: TRBV3-1
cdr3_aa: CASSQRGFQETQYF
cdr3_nt: TGTGCCAGCAGCCAACGGGGGTTCCAAGAGACCCAGTACTTC

cdr3_length: 15
d_call: NA
clone_size: many
j_call: TRBJ2-1
v_call: TRBV19
cdr3_aa: CASSSMGGLDNEQFF
cdr3_nt: TGTGCCAGTAGTTCCATGGGGGGCCTAGACAATGAGCAGTTCTTC

cdr3_length: 11
d_call: NA
clone_size: many
j_call: TRBJ2-2
v_call: TRBV20-1
cdr3_aa: CSARREMDLFF
cdr3_nt: TGCAGTGCTAGAAGAGAGATGGACCTGTTTTTT

cdr3_length: 16
d_call: TRBD1
clone_size: many
j_call: TRBJ1-6
v_call: TRBV12-3/TRBV12-4
cdr3_aa: CASSLERQGWNSPLHF
cdr3_nt: TGTGCCAGCAGTTTAGAACGACAGGGATGGAATTCACCCCTCCACTTT

cdr3_length: 14
d_call: TRBD2
clone_size: many
j_call: TRBJ2-1
v_call: TRBV27
cdr3_aa: CASSLSSGNNEQFF
cdr3_nt: TGTGCCAGCAGTTTGTCTAGCGGGAACAATGAGCAGTTCTTC

cdr3_length: 16
d_call: TRBD1
clone_size: many
j_call: TRBJ1-5
v_call: TRBV24-1
cdr3_aa: CATSDRRTGHNQPQHF
cdr3_nt: TGTGCCACCAGTGACCGTAGGACAGGTCACAATCAGCCCCAGCATTTT

cdr3_length: 18
d_call: TRBD2
clone_size: many
j_call: TRBJ2-1
v_call: TRBV6-2/TRBV6-3
cdr3_aa: CASSYSSGERGVSNEQFF
cdr3_nt: TGTGCCAGCAGTTACTCGAGCGGGGAGCGGGGGGTTTCGAATGAGCAGTTCTTC

cdr3_length: 14
d_call: NA
clone_size: many
j_call: TRBJ1-2
v_call: TRBV27
cdr3_aa: CASSPLSSGYGYTF
cdr3_nt: TGTGCCAGCAGCCCCTTGAGTTCGGGCTATGGCTACACCTTC

cdr3_length: 17
d_call: NA
clone_size: many
j_call: TRBJ1-6
v_call: TRBV25-1
cdr3_aa: CASSEIEPLTYNSPLHF
cdr3_nt: TGTGCCAGCAGTGAAATTGAGCCCCTTACGTATAATTCACCCCTCCACTTT

cdr3_length: 14
d_call: NA
clone_size: many
j_call: TRBJ2-7
v_call: TRBV6-6
cdr3_aa: CASSYSPGSYEQYF
cdr3_nt: TGTGCCAGCAGTTACAGTCCGGGCTCCTACGAGCAGTACTTC

cdr3_length: 13
d_call: NA
clone_size: NA
j_call: TRBJ1-5
v_call: TRBV6-1
cdr3_aa: CASSEVGVEAQHF
cdr3_nt: TGTGCCAGCAGTGAGGTAGGGGTTGAAGCCCAGCATTTT

cdr3_length: 13
d_call: TRBD1
clone_size: many
j_call: TRBJ1-2
v_call: TRBV12-3/TRBV12-4
cdr3_aa: CASSLRQGRGYTF
cdr3_nt: TGTGCCAGCAGTTTAAGACAGGGTCGTGGCTACACCTTC